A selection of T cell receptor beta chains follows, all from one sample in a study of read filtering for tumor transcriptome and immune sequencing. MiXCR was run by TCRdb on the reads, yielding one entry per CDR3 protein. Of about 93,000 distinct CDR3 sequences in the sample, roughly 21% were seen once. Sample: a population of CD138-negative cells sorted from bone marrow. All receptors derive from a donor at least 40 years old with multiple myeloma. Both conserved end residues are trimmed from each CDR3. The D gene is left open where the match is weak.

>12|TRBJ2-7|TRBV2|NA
ASRPGQSSYEQY
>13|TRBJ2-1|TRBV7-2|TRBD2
ASGMRRGTYNEQF
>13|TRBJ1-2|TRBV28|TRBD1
ASSLQGATEYGYT
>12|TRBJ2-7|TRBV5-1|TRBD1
ASSLPDRGAEQY
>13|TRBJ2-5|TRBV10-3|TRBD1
AISESDRGLETQY
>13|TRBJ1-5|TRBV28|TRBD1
ASSTGGAGSQPQH
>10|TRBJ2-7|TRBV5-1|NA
ASSLQGGEQY
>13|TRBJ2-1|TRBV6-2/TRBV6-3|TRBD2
ASSSGGAAYNEQF
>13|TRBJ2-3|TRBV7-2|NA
ASSPRAVGGDTQY
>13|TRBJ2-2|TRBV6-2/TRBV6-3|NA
ASSRRTFGTGELF
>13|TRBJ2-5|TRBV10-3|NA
AISATWVTQETRY
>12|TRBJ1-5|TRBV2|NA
ASSLRVSNQPQH
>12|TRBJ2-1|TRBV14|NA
ASSRQATYNEQF
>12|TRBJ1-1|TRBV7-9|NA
ASTQGHIRSEAF
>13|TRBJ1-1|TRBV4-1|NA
ASSTPRPLNTEAF
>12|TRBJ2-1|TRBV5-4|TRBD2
ASGSGGSRYEQF
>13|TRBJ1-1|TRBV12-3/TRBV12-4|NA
ASSLGVAENTEAF
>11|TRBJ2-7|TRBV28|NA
ASSPGSSYEQY
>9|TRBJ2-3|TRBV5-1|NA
ASRRRDTQY
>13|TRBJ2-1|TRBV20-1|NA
SARDLGSKGHEQF
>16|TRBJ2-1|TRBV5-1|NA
ASSLPQTTTGSYNEQF
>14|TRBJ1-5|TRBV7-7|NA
ASRIRGARGNQPQH
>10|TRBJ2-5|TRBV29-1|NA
SVPGLDMTQY
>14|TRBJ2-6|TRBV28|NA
ASSLDTISGANVLT
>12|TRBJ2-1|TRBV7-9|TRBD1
ATWTTGAYNEQF
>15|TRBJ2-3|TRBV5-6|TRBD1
ASSAITRGHGGDTQY